Each of the 8 T cell receptor beta chains below was sequenced from the same sample in a study of T cell responses to AZD1222 COVID-19 vaccine. The protocol was immunoSEQ multiplex PCR, while the TCRdb copy is restricted to in-frame clones and leaves out a portion. Among 100,000 to 150,000 clones listed, roughly 92% were seen once. Sequenced material: peripheral blood, taken 28 days after the second AZD1222 dose. The receptors originated from an adult who received the AZD1222 COVID-19 vaccine.

The chain has TRBV2 and TRBJ2-2; TRBD2 matches 8 bases. Germline lookup yields CDR1 SNHLY and CDR2 FYNNEI. V trimming: 5 bases; J trimming: 1 base; junction bases outside the gene matches: 6. CDR3 length: 16 residues. The CDR3 region has the DNA TGTGCCAGCAGTAAGAGCGGGGGTTGGAACACCGGGGAGCTGTTTTTT. Amino acids: CASSKSGGWNTGELFF.

The chain has TRBV27 and TRBJ2-2, with D hard to call. The length of the CDR3 is 14 residues. The V end lost 5 bases, the J end lost 0 bases, and 7 bases lay between the germline ends. Germline V gives CDR1 MNHEY, CDR2 SMNVEV (reference sequence). The chain's CDR3 is CASSAGANTGELFF. The CDR3 DNA sequence: TGTGCCAGCAGTGCTGGAGCGAACACCGGGGAGCTGTTTTTT.

The chain recombines TRBV19 with TRBJ1-1; 7 bases are a match to TRBD1. The J segment lost 4 bases and the V segment lost 7 bases, leaving 12 bases of the junction unmatched. The CDR3 is 15 residues long. Germline assignment: CDR1 LNHDA and CDR2 SQIVND (reference sequence). The CDR3 region is CASTWQGGGGTEAFF. CDR3 DNA sequence: TGTGCCAGTACCTGGCAGGGGGGTGGAGGCACTGAAGCTTTCTTT.

This chain links TRBV6-5 with TRBJ2-7; no reliable D call. The CDR3 totals 14 residues. Looked up from germline, CDR1 is MNHEY and CDR2 is SVGAGI. Deletions cut 0 bases from V and 6 bases from J, with 12 bases between. CDR3 nucleotide sequence: TGTGCCAGCAGTTACTCGTTGGGCGTCGGCGAGCAGTACTTC. This sequence encodes CASSYSLGVGEQYF.

This clone was counted a single time. This chain links TRBV5-1 with TRBJ2-1, with 10 bases aligning to TRBD2. J lost 2 bases, V lost 4 bases, and 3 bases had no gene match. The CDR3 sequence is 15 residues long. The V gene's germline CDR1 is SGHRS and CDR2 YFSETQ. This CDR3 is CASSTGTSAYNEQFF. As DNA, the CDR3 is TGCGCCAGCAGCACGGGGACTAGCGCCTACAATGAGCAGTTCTTC. Full variable domain (outside the CDR3, taken from reference TRBV5-1 and TRBJ2-1): KAGVTQTPRYLIKTRGQQVTLSCSPISGHRSVSWYQQTPGQGLQFLFEYFSETQRNKGNFPGRFSGRQFSNSRSEMNVSTLELGDSALYLCASSTGTSAYNEQFFGPGTRLTVL.

Here the CDR3 DNA reads TGTGCCAGCAGCCAAGAAGGGGCAGGGAGGTTAGGTGAAGCTTTCTTT. Translated: CASSQEGAGRLGEAFF. The J gene is TRBJ1-1, the V gene TRBV3-1 (or the pseudogene TRBV3-2); a possible D gene is TRBD1 (5 bases). Germline V lookup: CDR1 LGHDT, CDR2 YNNKEL (reference sequence). V lost 0 bases to trimming and J lost 7 bases, with 18 bases between them. This CDR3 is built from 16 residues.

The CDR3 protein is CASSLRGTEAFF. The CDR3 nucleotides are TGCGCCAGCAGCTTAAGGGGCACTGAAGCTTTCTTT. The chain employs TRBV5-1 and TRBJ1-1, with D perhaps TRBD1 (5 bases). The V and J ends lost 2 bases and 4 bases respectively, with 6 bases between them. Germline CDR1 SGHRS, CDR2 YFSETQ. CDR3 length equals 12 residues.

The chain combines TRBV14 with TRBJ2-1; D tentatively fits TRBD1 or TRBD2 (5 bases each). Per germline, CDR1 SGHDN and CDR2 FVKESK. With 6 bases removed from V and 9 bases from J, the gap between germline ends came to 18 bases. CDR3 length equals 14 residues. CDR3 region: CASSSTGPGLEQFF. In nucleotides, the CDR3 is TGTGCCAGCAGTTCGACGGGACCGGGGCTTGAGCAGTTCTTC.